This T cell receptor (beta chain) was sequenced for a study of blood T cell repertoires in COVID-19. Study as a whole: Collection of acute and convalescent COVID-19 samples took place in the United States, Italy and Spain. From T cells, B-cell-depleted T cells, or PBMCs came the material, which was cDNA or gDNA.

CDR1 and CDR2 from the germline V gene are LGHNA and YSLEER. The CDR3 is made up of 16 amino acids. Trimming removed 1 base at V and 4 bases at J, with 16 bases between. Authors' processing steps: Amplifying reference gene primers gave estimates of nucleated cell counts. Profiled with immunoSEQ multiplex PCR; TCRdb holds only in-frame clones, not every one. V, J and clone size are those of that table, while D and trimming were read from the DNA. The sample includes over 80,000 clones, approximately 86% of them seen just once. Sequencing input: peripheral blood. The sequence was collected from a man between 65 and 80 years old with acute or convalescent COVID-19. The chain combines TRBV4-3 with TRBJ1-2; perhaps TRBD1 as D (6 bases). DNA for the CDR3: TGCGCCAGCAGCCAAGCTCTGGGGGCGCTTGGCTATGGCTACACCTTC. Protein product: CASSQALGALGYGYTF.